This T cell receptor beta chain is drawn from a study of early T cells in non-severe SARS-CoV-2 infection. Germline CDR1 and CDR2: MNHNS and SASEGT. The CDR3 consists of 15 residues. Unmatched junction bases numbered 0, after V lost 0 bases and J lost 1 base. This clonotype was seen at least ten times. In the library, individual cDNA molecules carried attached unique molecular identifiers. TCRdb re-derived calls from the 5' RACE reads in MiXCR, one entry per CDR3 protein. The profile covers about 64,000 distinct CDR3 sequences, with more than 15% appearing a single time and roughly 9% taken by the ten largest.

The sequence came from an adult who was a healthcare worker with PCR-confirmed SARS-CoV-2 infection or an uninfected control (not recorded which). The V call is TRBV6-1, the J call TRBJ2-1, with 7 bases aligning to TRBD2. The sequences come from whole blood, collected at baseline. CDR3 nucleotides: TGTGCCAGCAGTGAAGCTAGCGGGTCCTACAATGAGCAGTTCTTC. It codes for CASSEASGSYNEQFF.